Each of the 17 T cell receptor beta chains below was sequenced from the same sample in a study of shared clonotypes between healthy human individuals. CD45RO-negative cells were positively selected for CCR7, leaving out terminally differentiated effector memory CD45RA+ cells. This table comes from immunoSEQ multiplex PCR, and its TCRdb copy is limited to in-frame clones, with some not included. This sample has a few million clones, with around 93% found just once. The source material was naive CD8+ T cells from PBMCs. These receptor sequences come from a man aged 18 to 29 in good health. Some clones in this sample may be carry-over from other donors' samples.

The chain has TRBV28 and TRBJ1-1; unclear D gene. CDR1 MDHEN and CDR2 SYDVKM come from the germline V gene. Trimming pared 8 bases from V and 9 bases from J, leaving 10 bases between. The CDR3 consists of 10 residues. In DNA, the CDR3 is TGTGCCAGCGGAAAGGGTAAAGCTTTCTTT. Its translation is CASGKGKAFF.

The V and J genes are TRBV4-1 and TRBJ1-1, with TRBD1 as a possible D gene (5 bases). The ends were cut back, 0 bases at V and 7 bases at J, with 24 bases in the middle. CDR1 is MGHRA and CDR2 is YSYEKL in the germline V gene. This CDR3 is built from 18 residues. CDR3 in DNA: TGCGCCAGCAGCCAAGATAAAAGTGGGGAGCAGGGTTTTGATGAAGCTTTCTTT. It translates to CASSQDKSGEQGFDEAFF.

This clone was observed a handful of times. The V call is TRBV11-2, the J call TRBJ1-2; D uncertain. V lost 1 base and J 10 bases, leaving 7 bases between the germline ends. The CDR3 is made up of 11 amino acids. Looked up from germline, CDR1 is SGHAT and CDR2 is FQNNGV. The DNA for the CDR3 is TGTGCCAGCAGCTTAGGTGCCCACTACACCTTC. Translation: CASSLGAHYTF.

The V gene is TRBV6-5, the J gene TRBJ1-4; D gene unclear. The CDR3 covers 15 residues. Trimming shortened V by 2 bases and J by 4 bases, and 11 bases separated the two germline ends. Germline CDR1 reads MNHEY; CDR2 reads SVGAGI. The CDR3, as DNA: TGTGCCAGCAGTTACGCGGGAAGTGGTAATGAAAAACTGTTTTTT. As protein: CASSYAGSGNEKLFF.

The chain employs TRBV10-3 and TRBJ2-5, with TRBD1 as a possible D gene (6 bases). The CDR3 is made up of 17 amino acids. The V end was cut by 4 bases, the J end by 2 bases, with 20 bases between. Germline V lookup: CDR1 ENHRY, CDR2 SYGVKD. CDR3 nucleotides: TGTGCCATCAGTGGGAGAAAAACAGGGCAACAACAAGAGACCCAGTACTTC. It specifies CAISGRKTGQQQETQYF.

The chain employs TRBV5-1 and TRBJ1-4; the match to TRBD1 covers 7 bases. Germline CDR1 and CDR2: SGHRS and YFSETQ. Losses at the gene ends were 4 bases for V and 7 bases for J; bases not matched to a gene: 7. There are 14 residues in the CDR3. The CDR3 sequence: CASSPDRVREKLFF. The CDR3 DNA sequence: TGCGCCAGCAGCCCCGACAGGGTTCGTGAAAAACTGTTTTTT.

The chain couples TRBV19 to TRBJ2-5; TRBD1 is a possible D gene (6 bases). Trimming took off 1 base at V and 6 bases at J, with 15 bases between the two ends. The CDR3 consists of 15 residues. Germline-derived CDR1 and CDR2 are LNHDA and SQIVND (reference sequence). This CDR3 reads CASSIGPGGGQTQYF. The CDR3 DNA follows: TGTGCCAGTAGTATAGGCCCTGGGGGCGGGCAGACCCAGTACTTC. Supplemented by reference TRBV19 and TRBJ2-5, the full variable domain reads DGGITQSPKYLFRKEGQNVTLSCEQNLNHDAMYWYRQDPGQGLRLIYYSQIVNDFQKGDIAEGYSVSREKKESFPLTVTSAQKNPTAFYLCASSIGPGGGQTQYFGPGTRLLVL.

This sequence joins TRBV25-1 and TRBJ2-1, with a tentative D call TRBD2 (6 bases). This CDR3 has 15 amino acids. V gave up 1 base and J gave up 8 bases, with 15 bases separating them. Per the germline V gene, CDR1 is MGHDK and CDR2 is SYGVNS. The CDR3 sequence is CASSELGEVVHEQFF. In nucleotides, the CDR3 is TGTGCCAGCAGTGAATTGGGGGAGGTTGTCCATGAGCAGTTCTTC.

The genes are TRBV4-3 and TRBJ2-5; 10 bases are a match to TRBD1. This CDR3 comprises 15 residues. The ends lost 4 bases at V and 5 bases at J; junction bases unmatched: 7. The germline CDR1 and CDR2 sequences are LGHNA and YSLEER. CDR3: CASSPMTGGKETQYF. The CDR3 coding sequence is TGCGCCAGCAGCCCGATGACAGGGGGCAAGGAGACCCAGTACTTC.

This clone was picked up one time. The rearrangement uses TRBV7-2 and TRBJ2-5; 9 nucleotides line up with TRBD2. Germline values: CDR1 SGHTA, CDR2 FQGNSA. Trimming removed 1 base from V and 5 bases from J; junction bases left unmatched: 14. The CDR3 runs to 18 residues. The CDR3 region is CASSLVGGIAGVRETQYF. Here the CDR3 DNA reads TGTGCCAGCAGCTTAGTTGGGGGGATAGCGGGAGTACGGGAGACCCAGTACTTC.

The gene calls are TRBV29-1 and TRBJ1-2; D is possibly TRBD1 (6 bases). The CDR3 extends over 15 amino acids. The V and J ends lost 0 bases and 3 bases respectively, with 14 bases between them. From germline, CDR1 is SQVTM and CDR2 ANQGSEA. CDR3: CSVEDYQGRDYGYTF. The DNA for the CDR3 is TGCAGCGTTGAAGATTATCAGGGGAGGGACTATGGCTACACCTTC.

About this clone itself: The same CDR3 also results from other DNA sequences found in this sample. CDR3 sequence: CASRGTVNTEAFF. The CDR3 DNA sequence: TGTGCCAGTAGGGGGACAGTCAACACTGAAGCTTTCTTT. The chain recombines TRBV19 with TRBJ1-1; 7 bases are a match to TRBD1. V was clipped by 6 bases and J by 2 bases; unmatched bases: 3. This CDR3 has 13 residues. CDR1 and CDR2 (germline): LNHDA, SQIVND (reference sequence).

J is TRBJ2-2 and V is TRBV7-3; the match to TRBD2 covers 8 bases. CDR1 and CDR2 from the germline V gene are SGHTA and FQGTGA. The CDR3 is 14 amino acids. The junction had 4 bases not matched to a gene; V was cut back by 4 bases and J by 6 bases. CDR3 protein: CASSSRGLAGELFF. The CDR3 DNA follows: TGTGCCAGCAGCTCCAGGGGACTAGCCGGGGAGCTGTTTTTT.

This chain links TRBV19 with TRBJ2-5; 7 nucleotides align to TRBD1. The germline V gene has CDR1 LNHDA and CDR2 SQIVND (reference sequence). The CDR3 is 15 residues long. V dropped 5 bases and J dropped 5; count of bases not matched to a gene: 11. CDR3 sequence (DNA): TGTGCCAGTAGTCTAAGGACAGGACTCAGGGAGACCCAGTACTTC. Protein sequence: CASSLRTGLRETQYF.

CDR3 coding DNA: TGTGCCATCAAGGGACTTTTCAACACAGATACGCAGTATTTT. Protein sequence: CAIKGLFNTDTQYF. V gene TRBV28 combines with J gene TRBJ2-3; a possible D gene is TRBD2 (6 bases). V was cut by 10 bases and J by 2 bases, with 16 bases left in between. Germline V lookup: CDR1 MDHEN, CDR2 SYDVKM. The CDR3 contains 14 residues.

Regarding this clone: Different DNA sequences within this sample yield the same CDR3. J is TRBJ2-1 and V is TRBV19; 12 bases align to TRBD2. Germline-derived CDR1 and CDR2 are LNHDA and SQIVND (reference sequence). The CDR3 sequence is 15 residues long. With V trimmed by 3 bases and J by 7 bases, 4 bases remained unmatched. The CDR3 region is CASSIGLAGGNEQFF. The CDR3 bases are TGTGCCAGTAGTATTGGGCTAGCGGGAGGGAATGAGCAGTTCTTC.

The chain links TRBV5-8 to TRBJ2-7, with 15 bases aligning to TRBD2. Trimming removed 0 bases from V and 5 bases from J; junction bases left unmatched: 3. CDR1 is SGHTS and CDR2 is YDEGEE in the germline V gene. The CDR3 contains 16 residues. For the CDR3, the DNA is TGTGCCAGCAGCTTGGGGACTAGCGGGAGGGGTGACGAGCAGTACTTC. Amino acids: CASSLGTSGRGDEQYF.